These 8 T cell receptor beta chains were sequenced from one sample in a study of CD8+ T cells in alopecia areata. The treatment denotes: oral pan-JAK inhibitor, 5-10 mg twice daily. Following extraction, RNA underwent reverse transcription to cDNA, which served as the sequencing template. Some clones are missing from TCRdb's copy, which holds only in-frame ones; the method was immunoSEQ multiplex PCR. The sample records around 110,000 clones, about 60% being singletons. This specimen was CD8+ T cells sorted from blood, taken at week 24, from a patient treated with tofacitinib. The receptors originated from a human donor with alopecia areata.

The CDR3 bases are TGCAGCGTTGCGTCCGGGACATACCTATGGAGCTACACCTTC. Its protein product is CSVASGTYLWSYTF. The genes are TRBV29-1 and TRBJ1-2, with D perhaps matching TRBD1 (6 bases). Between the trimmed V and J ends, which lost 4 bases and 9 bases, there was a span of 21 bases. The CDR3 is made up of 14 amino acids. In germline, CDR1 is SQVTM, CDR2 ANQGSEA.

The CDR3 protein is CAISEPGDSKETQYF. In DNA form, the CDR3 reads TGTGCCATCAGTGAGCCGGGGGACTCGAAAGAGACCCAGTACTTC. This chain uses TRBV10-3 with TRBJ2-5; D is perhaps TRBD2 (6 bases). V was trimmed by 2 bases and J by 3 bases, leaving 13 bases between them. CDR3 size: 15 residues. CDR1 ENHRY and CDR2 SYGVKD come from the germline V gene.

This clone has only a few counts. The J gene is TRBJ2-1, the V gene TRBV27, with 7 positions matching TRBD1. From germline, CDR1 is MNHEY and CDR2 SMNVEV (reference sequence). V was clipped by 5 bases and J by 1 base; unmatched bases: 17. CDR3 length: 19 amino acids. Here the CDR3 reads CASSHLPRDSPMSYNEQFF. CDR3 nucleotide sequence: TGTGCCAGCAGTCACCTACCCCGGGACAGCCCCATGTCCTACAATGAGCAGTTCTTC.

V usage is TRBV27 and J usage is TRBJ2-7, with D unclear. This CDR3 region has 16 residues. Germline V CDR1 and CDR2: MNHEY, SMNVEV (reference sequence). Deletions cut 5 bases from V and 0 bases from J, with 17 bases between. CDR3 DNA sequence: TGTGCCAGCAGTCCAGGTGTTATCCCGAACTCCTACGAGCAGTACTTC. This codes for CASSPGVIPNSYEQYF.

This chain links TRBV19 with TRBJ1-1, with 10 bases fitting TRBD1. Germline-derived CDR1 and CDR2 are LNHDA and SQIVND (reference sequence). The trim removed 5 bases at V and 1 base at J, leaving 4 bases unmatched. CDR3 length: 15 residues. The CDR3 DNA reads TGTGCCAGTAGTGCCGACAGGGGGCCGAACACTGAAGCTTTCTTT. It translates to CASSADRGPNTEAFF.

This clone was detected a few times. The chain couples TRBV5-6 to TRBJ1-2, with no clear D. With 4 bases removed from V and 7 bases from J, the gap between germline ends came to 14 bases. The CDR3 extends over 13 amino acids. The V gene's germline CDR1 is SGHDT and CDR2 YYEEEE. For the CDR3, the DNA is TGTGCCAGCAGCCCGACGGATTTCTCTGGCTACACCTTC. Protein product: CASSPTDFSGYTF.

The CDR3 DNA reads as TGTGCCAGCAGTTTTGCGGCAGGTCGGCTTAATTCACCCCTCCACTTT. It translates to CASSFAAGRLNSPLHF. The rearrangement links TRBV27 to TRBJ1-6; D is unclear. The CDR3 runs to 16 residues. The V gene lost 3 bases and the J gene lost 6 bases, with 15 bases spanning the gap. Germline V gives CDR1 MNHEY, CDR2 SMNVEV (reference sequence).

The chain has TRBV28 and TRBJ2-1, with D tentatively TRBD1 (6 bases). The ends were cut back, 5 bases at V and 2 bases at J, with 10 bases in the middle. The CDR3 sequence is 14 residues long. CDR1 is MDHEN and CDR2 is SYDVKM in the germline V gene. CDR3 sequence: CASSKRDTYNEQFF. DNA for the CDR3: TGTGCCAGCAGTAAAAGGGACACCTACAATGAGCAGTTCTTC.